The 7 T cell receptor beta chains below were found in one sample sequenced in a study of blood T cells in healthy people across ages. A J-beta primer mix and a sample-barcoded 5' primer were used in a second PCR of about 7 to 12 cycles. TCRdb reprocessed the 5' RACE reads via MiXCR and lists one record per CDR3 protein. Of about 640,000 distinct CDR3 sequences listed, approximately 59% are singletons. Sequences were obtained from blood. These TCRs come from a man aged 55 to 70 in good health.

J is TRBJ1-6 and V is TRBV6-5, with 12 bases aligning to TRBD1. The junction had 3 bases not matched to a gene; V was cut back by 5 bases and J by 7 bases. CDR3 length: 15 amino acids. The germline V gene has CDR1 MNHEY and CDR2 SVGAGI. CDR3 protein: CASSGTGGGNSPLHF. The CDR3 nucleotides are TGTGCCAGCAGTGGGACAGGGGGCGGGAATTCACCCCTCCACTTT.

The chain has TRBV20-1 and TRBJ2-3, with D tentatively TRBD2 (6 bases). The CDR3 is 12 residues long. Germline V gene data show CDR1 as DFQATT and CDR2 as SNEGSKA (reference sequence). Trimming removed 8 bases at V and 6 bases at J, with 15 bases between. This chain's CDR3 is CSTRPRGDTQYF. CDR3 sequence (DNA): TGCAGTACCCGTCCCCGGGGGGATACGCAGTATTTT.

The rearrangement links TRBV7-8 to TRBJ2-5; 8 positions agree with TRBD1. This CDR3 is 15 amino acids long. The germline V gene encodes CDR1 SGHVS and CDR2 FQNEAQ. Trimming at V came to 4 bases and at J to 5 bases, leaving 9 bases not matched to a gene. This CDR3 reads CASSYVRGLRETQYF. CDR3 nucleotide sequence: TGTGCCAGCAGCTACGTCAGGGGGCTGAGGGAGACCCAGTACTTC.

The gene calls are TRBV11-2 and TRBJ2-1; no clear D gene. Trimming took 5 bases from V and 8 from J, leaving 22 bases between them. This CDR3 comprises 16 residues. The germline CDR1 and CDR2 sequences are SGHAT and FQNNGV. DNA for the CDR3: TGTGCCAGCAGCCACCGACGCCGAGATACCGGCGATGAGCAGTTCTTC. Translating gives CASSHRRRDTGDEQFF.

This chain joins TRBV29-1 and TRBJ2-7; no clear D. The closer fit of TRBJ2-4 to the DNA end suggests the J call may be wrong. This CDR3 has 11 amino acids. Germline CDR1 reads SQVTM; CDR2 reads ANQGSEA. CDR3 DNA: TGCAGCGTGGACGGTGGAAACATTCAGTACTTC. This encodes CSVDGGNIQYF.

The chain carries TRBV29-1 and TRBJ2-1; no clear D. The DNA end is more similar to TRBJ2-7, so the J call may be wrong. CDR3 length equals 12 residues. Per germline, CDR1 SQVTM and CDR2 ANQGSEA. The CDR3 spells CSVDKVDNEQYF. The CDR3 region has the DNA TGCAGCGTTGATAAGGTAGACAATGAGCAGTACTTC.

This clonotype was counted many times. This chain uses TRBV6-6 with TRBJ1-2; D is unclear. The ends were cut back, 0 bases at V and 0 bases at J, with 8 bases in the middle. The CDR3 has 15 residues. Per the germline V gene, CDR1 is MNHNY and CDR2 is SVGAGI (reference sequence). The CDR3 loop is CASSYSGGANYGYTF. The DNA for the CDR3 is TGTGCCAGCAGTTACTCTGGCGGGGCTAACTATGGCTACACCTTC.